This record covers a single T cell receptor beta chain. This entry belongs to a study of T cells in Graves' hyperthyroidism and ophthalmopathy. The CDR3 regions of TCR beta were amplified from RNA transcripts. A set of HTBI primers served as the primers for a first-round RT-PCR of the TCR CDR3. TCRdb reprocessed the multiplex PCR reads via MiXCR and lists one record per CDR3 protein. The sample lists about 560,000 distinct CDR3 sequences; approximately 16% were seen once. This CDR3 is 17 amino acids long. Germline V gene lookup returns CDR1 SGHRS and CDR2 YFSETQ. The germline V and J ends were trimmed by 2 bases and 0 bases, with 14 bases remaining between them.

The sample comprised blood. The clonotype comes from a woman aged 18-29 years with Graves' hyperthyroidism. This chain connects TRBV5-1 to TRBJ1-4; D possibly corresponds to TRBD1 (6 bases). The CDR3 DNA follows: TGCGCCAGCAGCTTAGGGCAGGGGCGACCAACTAATGAAAAACTGTTTTTT. This translates into CASSLGQGRPTNEKLFF.